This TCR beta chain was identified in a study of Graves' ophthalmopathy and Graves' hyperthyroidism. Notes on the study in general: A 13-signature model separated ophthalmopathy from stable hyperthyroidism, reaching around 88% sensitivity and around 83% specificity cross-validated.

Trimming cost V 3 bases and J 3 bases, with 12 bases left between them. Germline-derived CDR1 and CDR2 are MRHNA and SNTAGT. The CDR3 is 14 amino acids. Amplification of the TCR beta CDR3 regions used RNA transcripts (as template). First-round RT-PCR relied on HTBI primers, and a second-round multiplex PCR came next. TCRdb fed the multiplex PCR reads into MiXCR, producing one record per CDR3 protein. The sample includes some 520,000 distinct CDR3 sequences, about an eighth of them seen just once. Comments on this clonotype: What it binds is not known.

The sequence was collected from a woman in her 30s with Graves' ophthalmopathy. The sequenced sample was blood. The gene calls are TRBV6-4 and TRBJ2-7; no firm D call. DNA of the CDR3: TGTGCCAGCAGTGATCCTGGGCCTCACTACGAGCAGTACTTC. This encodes CASSDPGPHYEQYF.